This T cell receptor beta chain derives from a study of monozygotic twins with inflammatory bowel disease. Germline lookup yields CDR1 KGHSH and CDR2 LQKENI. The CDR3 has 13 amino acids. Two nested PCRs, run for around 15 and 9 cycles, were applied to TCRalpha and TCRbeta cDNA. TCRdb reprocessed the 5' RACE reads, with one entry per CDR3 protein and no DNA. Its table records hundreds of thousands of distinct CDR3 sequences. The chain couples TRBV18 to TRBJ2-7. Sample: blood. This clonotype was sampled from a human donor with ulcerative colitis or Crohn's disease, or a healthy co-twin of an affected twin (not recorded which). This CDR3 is CASSSRLEYEQYF.